This T cell receptor beta chain was identified during a study of T cell responses to AZD1222 COVID-19 vaccine. Looking at the study overall: Analysis merged second doses at about 4 or about 12 weeks. General study results and limits: Two AZD1222 administrations were followed by greater Spike-specific TCR breadth and depth. Researchers report vaccine-associated CD4 TCRs spanning spike, with dominance at 160-218 and 743-854. White British donors predominated, females outnumbered males, and clonal diversity was possibly underestimated.

Remarks on this clone: The antigen is unknown.

The CDR3 is made up of 14 amino acids. Germline CDR1 and CDR2: MDHEN and SYDVKM. V lost 4 bases, J lost 5 bases, and 14 bases lay in between. Produced via immunoSEQ multiplex PCR; TCRdb's table is partial and in-frame only. In the table there are 100,000 to 120,000 clones, approximately 90% of which are singletons. This clonotype was obtained from an adult in good health. Source: peripheral blood, taken on day 0 of AZD1222 vaccination. The rearrangement joins TRBV28 to TRBJ1-1; no reliable D call. The CDR3 here is CASSWYPQETEAFF. CDR3 sequence (DNA): TGTGCCAGCAGTTGGTACCCTCAGGAGACTGAAGCTTTCTTT.